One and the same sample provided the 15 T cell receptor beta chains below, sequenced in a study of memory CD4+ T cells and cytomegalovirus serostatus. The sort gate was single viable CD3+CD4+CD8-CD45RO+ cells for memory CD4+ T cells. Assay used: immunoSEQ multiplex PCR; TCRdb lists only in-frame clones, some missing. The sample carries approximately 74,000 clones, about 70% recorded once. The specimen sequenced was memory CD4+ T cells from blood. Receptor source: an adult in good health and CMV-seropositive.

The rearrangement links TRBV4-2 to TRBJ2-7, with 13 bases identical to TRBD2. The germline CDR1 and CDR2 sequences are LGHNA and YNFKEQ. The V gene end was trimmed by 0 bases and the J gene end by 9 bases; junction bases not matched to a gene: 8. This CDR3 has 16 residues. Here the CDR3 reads CASSQDGTSGGAWQYF. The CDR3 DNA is TGTGCCAGCAGCCAAGATGGTACTAGCGGGGGGGCCTGGCAGTACTTC.

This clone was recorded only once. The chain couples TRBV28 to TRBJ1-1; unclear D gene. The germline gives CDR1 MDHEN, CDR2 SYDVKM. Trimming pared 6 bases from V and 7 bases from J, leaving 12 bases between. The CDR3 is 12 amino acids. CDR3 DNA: TGTGCCAGCAGCCCTCGAACGGGTGAAGCTTTCTTT. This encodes CASSPRTGEAFF.

The DNA for the CDR3 is TGCGCCAGCAGCTCGGACAGGGCGGGTCAAGAGACCCAGTACTTC. Its translation: CASSSDRAGQETQYF. The chain has TRBV5-1 and TRBJ2-5; 8 bases map to TRBD1. J was trimmed by 2 bases and V by 3 bases; bases with no gene match: 6. The CDR3 length is 15 residues. CDR1 is SGHRS, CDR2 YFSETQ, per germline.

The CDR3 spells CASSEWGTGGYNEQFF. CDR3 DNA sequence: TGTGCCAGCAGTGAATGGGGGACAGGGGGCTACAATGAGCAGTTCTTC. This sequence joins TRBV2 and TRBJ2-1; 11 nucleotides align to TRBD1. The CDR3 covers 16 residues. V was clipped by 2 bases and J by 3 bases; unmatched bases: 3. Germline CDR1 reads SNHLY; CDR2 reads FYNNEI.

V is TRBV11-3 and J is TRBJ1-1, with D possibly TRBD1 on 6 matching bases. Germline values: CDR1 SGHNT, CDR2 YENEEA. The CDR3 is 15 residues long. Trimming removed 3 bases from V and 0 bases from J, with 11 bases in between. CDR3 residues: CASSLGGPMNTEAFF. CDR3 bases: TGTGCCAGCAGCTTGGGGGGGCCCATGAACACTGAAGCTTTCTTT.

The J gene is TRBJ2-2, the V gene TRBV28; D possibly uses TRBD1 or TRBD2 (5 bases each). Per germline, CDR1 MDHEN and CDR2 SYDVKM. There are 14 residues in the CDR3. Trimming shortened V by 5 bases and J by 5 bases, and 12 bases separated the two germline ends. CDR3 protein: CASSVGTQTGELFF. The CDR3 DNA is TGTGCCAGCAGTGTCGGGACGCAGACCGGGGAGCTGTTTTTT.

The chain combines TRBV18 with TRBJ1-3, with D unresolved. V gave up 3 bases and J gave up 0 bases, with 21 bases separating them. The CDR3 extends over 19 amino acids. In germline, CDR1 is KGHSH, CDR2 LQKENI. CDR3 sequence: CASSPEMAVGTISGNTIYF. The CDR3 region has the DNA TGTGCCAGCTCACCGGAAATGGCCGTCGGCACTATCTCTGGAAACACCATATATTTT.

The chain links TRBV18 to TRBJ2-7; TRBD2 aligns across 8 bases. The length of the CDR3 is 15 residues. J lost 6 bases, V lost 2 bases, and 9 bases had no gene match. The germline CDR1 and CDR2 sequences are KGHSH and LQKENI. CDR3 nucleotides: TGTGCCAGCTCACCAGGCGGGGGGCGAATCGCCGAGCAGTACTTC. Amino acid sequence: CASSPGGGRIAEQYF.

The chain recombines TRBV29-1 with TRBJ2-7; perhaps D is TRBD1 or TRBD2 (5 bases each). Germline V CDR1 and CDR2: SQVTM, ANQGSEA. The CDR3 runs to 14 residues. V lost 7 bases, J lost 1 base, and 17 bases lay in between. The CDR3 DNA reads TGCAGCGCTGTGGGACGGGGAGTTTCCTACGAGCAGTACTTC. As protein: CSAVGRGVSYEQYF.

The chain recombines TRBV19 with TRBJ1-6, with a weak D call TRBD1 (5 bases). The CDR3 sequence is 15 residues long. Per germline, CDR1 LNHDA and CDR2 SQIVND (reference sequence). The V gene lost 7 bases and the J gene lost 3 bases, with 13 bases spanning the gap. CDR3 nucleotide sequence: TGTGCCAGTACGAAAGGGGCGGTCTATAATTCACCCCTCCACTTT. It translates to CASTKGAVYNSPLHF.

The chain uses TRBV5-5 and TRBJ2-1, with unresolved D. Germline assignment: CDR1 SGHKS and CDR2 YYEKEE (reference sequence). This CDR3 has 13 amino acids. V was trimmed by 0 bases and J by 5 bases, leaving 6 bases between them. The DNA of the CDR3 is TGTGCCAGCAGCTTGGACTGGGACAATGAGCAGTTCTTC. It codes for CASSLDWDNEQFF.

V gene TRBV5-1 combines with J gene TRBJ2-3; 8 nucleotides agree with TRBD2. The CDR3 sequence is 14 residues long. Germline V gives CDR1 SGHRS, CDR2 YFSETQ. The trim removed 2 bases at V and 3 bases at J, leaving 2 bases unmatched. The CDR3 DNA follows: TGCGCCAGCAGCTTTGAGCGGGGGACAGATACGCAGTATTTT. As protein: CASSFERGTDTQYF.

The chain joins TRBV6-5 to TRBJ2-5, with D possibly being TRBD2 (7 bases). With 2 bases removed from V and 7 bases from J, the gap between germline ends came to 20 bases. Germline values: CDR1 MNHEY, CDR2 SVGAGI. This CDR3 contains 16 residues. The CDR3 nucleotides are TGTGCCAGCAGTTACGGTGGGGGGGCCGGTTACGGGACCCAGTACTTC. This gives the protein CASSYGGGAGYGTQYF.

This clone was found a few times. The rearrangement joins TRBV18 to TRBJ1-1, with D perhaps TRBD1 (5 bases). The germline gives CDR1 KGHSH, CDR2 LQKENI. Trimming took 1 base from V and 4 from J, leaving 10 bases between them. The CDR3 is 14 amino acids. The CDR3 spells CASSPHPGSTEAFF. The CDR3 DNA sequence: TGTGCCAGCTCACCACATCCAGGGAGCACTGAAGCTTTCTTT. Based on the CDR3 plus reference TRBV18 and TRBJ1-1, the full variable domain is NAGVMQNPRHLVRRRGQEARLRCSPMKGHSHVYWYRQLPEEGLKFMVYLQKENIIDESGMPKERFSAEFPKEGPSILRIQQVVRGDSAAYFCASSPHPGSTEAFFGQGTRLTVV.

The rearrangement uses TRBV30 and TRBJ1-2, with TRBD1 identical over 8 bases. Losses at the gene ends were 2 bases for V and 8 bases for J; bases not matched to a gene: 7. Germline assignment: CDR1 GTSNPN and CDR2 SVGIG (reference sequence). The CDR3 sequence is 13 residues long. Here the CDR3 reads CAWSLDRGRGYTF. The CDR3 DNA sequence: TGTGCCTGGAGTCTTGACAGGGGTCGAGGCTACACCTTC.